This TCR beta chain was recorded in a study of CD8+ T cells in alopecia areata. Germline CDR1 LGHNA, CDR2 YNFKEQ. Trimming cost V 3 bases and J 2 bases; bases outside gene matches: 5. The CDR3 spans 16 residues. In each case, RNA was isolated and then reverse transcribed into cDNA as the sequencing template. Assay: immunoSEQ multiplex PCR; the TCRdb copy retains only in-frame clones and omits some. This table has about 20,000 clones, 60% to 70% appearing once. Sorting of CD4+ cells into CD25+CD127- cells (for roughly five patients) was performed. The sequence came from a human donor with alopecia areata. Sequenced: CD4+ Tregs sorted from blood. V gene TRBV4-2 combines with J gene TRBJ2-2; 8 bases fit TRBD2. The CDR3 bases are TGTGCCAGCAGCCAGGCTAGCGGGTATAACACCGGGGAGCTGTTTTTT. Translating gives CASSQASGYNTGELFF.